A single sample is the source of the 10 T cell receptor beta chains below, sequenced in a study of OX40 agonist ivuxolimab in advanced cancers. Sequencing used immunoSEQ multiplex PCR; TCRdb keeps in-frame clones, though not all of them. The sample consists of some 20,000 clones, about 87% of them appearing once. Sequences were derived from CD4+ or CD8+ T cells sorted from blood, sampled in a trial of the OX40 agonist ivuxolimab. All receptors come from an adult with an advanced solid tumor such as melanoma, head and neck, liver or kidney cancer.

V and J are TRBV9 and TRBJ2-7, with TRBD2 identical over 7 bases. V trimming: 2 bases; J trimming: 2 bases; junction bases outside the gene matches: 4. From germline, CDR1 is SGDLS and CDR2 YYNGEE. The CDR3 sequence is 14 residues long. DNA for the CDR3: TGTGCCAGCAGCGTGGGACTATCAGCCTACGAGCAGTACTTC. Residues: CASSVGLSAYEQYF.

V usage is TRBV6-5 and J usage is TRBJ1-2; D gene ambiguous. This CDR3 is 15 amino acids long. V was clipped by 2 bases and J by 0 bases, with 10 bases between them. Germline assignment: CDR1 MNHEY and CDR2 SVGAGI. DNA of the CDR3: TGTGCCAGCAGTTACCTGGAGGCGACTAACTATGGCTACACCTTC. This codes for CASSYLEATNYGYTF.

The chain joins TRBV14 to TRBJ2-6; D may be TRBD1 or TRBD2 (5 bases each). V was clipped by 4 bases and J by 3 bases, with 10 bases between them. CDR3 length: 15 residues. Germline lookup yields CDR1 SGHDN and CDR2 FVKESK. CDR3 nucleotide sequence: TGTGCCAGCAGCCTAAGGGACGGTGGGGCCAACGTCCTGACTTTC. Translated: CASSLRDGGANVLTF.

V and J are TRBV6-5 and TRBJ2-7; TRBD1 agrees at 10 bases. Germline lookup yields CDR1 MNHEY and CDR2 SVGAGI. Unmatched junction bases numbered 7, after V lost 4 bases and J lost 4 bases. CDR3 length: 15 residues. CDR3 sequence: CASSWSGTGAYEQYF. The CDR3 region has the DNA TGTGCCAGCAGTTGGTCCGGGACAGGGGCTTACGAGCAGTACTTC.

The chain recombines TRBV7-9 with TRBJ1-2; D may be TRBD1 (6 bases). CDR1 is SEHNR, CDR2 FQNEAQ, per germline (reference sequence). This CDR3 is 16 amino acids long. V was trimmed by 5 bases and J by 4 bases, leaving 20 bases between them. In nucleotides, the CDR3 is TGTGCCAGCAGCCTAAGGACAGTCCATGAGGGCTATGGCTACACCTTC. Amino acids: CASSLRTVHEGYGYTF.

The gene calls are TRBV25-1 and TRBJ2-2, with 11 bases fitting TRBD1. The CDR3 is 14 amino acids. Germline V lookup: CDR1 MGHDK, CDR2 SYGVNS. V trimming: 6 bases; J trimming: 6 bases; junction bases outside the gene matches: 3. The CDR3 sequence: CASSRTGGSGELFF. CDR3 DNA: TGTGCCAGCAGCAGGACAGGGGGCTCCGGGGAGCTGTTTTTT.

This sequence joins TRBV4-3 and TRBJ1-2, with 8 bases aligning to TRBD1. After removal of 1 base from V and 6 bases from J, the junction contained 10 bases not matched to a gene. Germline-derived CDR1 and CDR2 are LGHNA and YSLEER. This CDR3 spans 16 amino acids. The CDR3: CASSQVPGQVNDGYTF. The CDR3 DNA sequence: TGCGCCAGCAGCCAAGTACCGGGACAGGTCAATGATGGCTACACCTTC.

The rearrangement uses TRBV21-1 and TRBJ1-2. TRBV21-1 is labeled a pseudogene. The CDR3 consists of 15 residues. CDR3 protein: CASSKEHLRTYGYTF. The CDR3 bases are TGTGCCAGCAGCAAGGAACACCTGAGAACCTATGGCTACACCTTC.

This clone has a single count. The rearrangement uses TRBV7-2 and TRBJ2-3, with D unclear. Per the germline V gene, CDR1 is SGHTA and CDR2 is FQGNSA. The CDR3 contains 14 residues. With 3 bases removed from V and 4 bases from J, the gap between germline ends came to 11 bases. Here the CDR3 DNA reads TGTGCCAGCAGCTTCACAAAGGGTCCAGATACGCAGTATTTT. Residues: CASSFTKGPDTQYF.

CDR3 sequence reads: CASSLGGGVYF. DNA for the CDR3: TGTGCCAGCAGTTTGGGAGGGGGGGTGTACTTC. The chain joins TRBV28 to TRBJ2-7; a weak D match, TRBD2 (7 bases). The CDR3 has 11 residues. In germline, CDR1 is MDHEN, CDR2 SYDVKM. With 3 bases removed from V and 12 bases from J, the gap between germline ends came to 12 bases.